This T cell receptor beta chain originates from a study of regulatory T cells in long-lasting Graves disease. Overall study findings and caveats: Limited sample numbers may have lowered accuracy. Those with persistent disease had in common more public clonotypes (about 3,000) than new patients (about 970). There were preferences for TRBV28, TRBJ1-2 and TRBJ2-5 in persistent disease.

CDR3-region Arm-PCR and iRepertoire HTBI primers produced the TCR beta libraries. TCRdb called the multiplex PCR reads again in MiXCR, with one record for every CDR3 protein. The table lists hundreds of thousands of distinct CDR3 sequences, around a fifth of them singletons. On this clonotype itself: Its antigen is still unknown.

Germline V gives CDR1 MDHEN, CDR2 SYDVKM. Trimming at V came to 3 bases and at J to 12 bases, leaving 21 bases not matched to a gene. This CDR3 has 18 amino acids. Time point reported: persistent/refractory GD, antithyroid drugs over 5 years with positive TRAb. Generation of the TCR library employed RNA extracted from PBMCs. The source is a female donor with Graves disease. The source was peripheral blood mononuclear cells (PBMCs), collected when the disease was refractory, from a patient treated with antithyroid drugs. This rearrangement joins TRBV28 to TRBJ2-1; 9 nucleotides agree with TRBD2. The CDR3 protein is CASSLASGNPPRLLGQFF. The CDR3 DNA is TGTGCCAGCAGTTTGGCTAGCGGGAACCCCCCGCGGTTATTGGGGCAGTTCTTC.